This entry concerns a single TCR beta chain. The antigen is unknown. This sample was included in a study of OX40 agonist ivuxolimab in advanced cancers. Findings of the study overall: Clonal expansion from baseline to week 6 occurred in both CD4+ and CD8+ T cells. Not determined was the antigen specificity of the expanded peripheral T cells.

Profiling relied on immunoSEQ multiplex PCR, and the TCRdb table lists in-frame clones only, not all of them. The table has roughly 86,000 clones, about 86% seen once. Sample: CD4+ or CD8+ T cells sorted from blood, taken in a trial of the OX40 agonist ivuxolimab. The TCR was taken from an adult with an advanced solid tumor such as melanoma, head and neck, liver or kidney cancer.

CDR3 loop: CASSAQGRAQYF. CDR3 in DNA: TGTGCCAGCAGCGCTCAAGGTAGGGCCCAGTACTTC. The gene calls are TRBV5-6 and TRBJ2-5; D remains ambiguous. The CDR3 is 12 residues long. V was shortened by 4 bases and J by 9 bases, with 13 bases between the two germline ends. Germline CDR1 SGHDT, CDR2 YYEEEE.